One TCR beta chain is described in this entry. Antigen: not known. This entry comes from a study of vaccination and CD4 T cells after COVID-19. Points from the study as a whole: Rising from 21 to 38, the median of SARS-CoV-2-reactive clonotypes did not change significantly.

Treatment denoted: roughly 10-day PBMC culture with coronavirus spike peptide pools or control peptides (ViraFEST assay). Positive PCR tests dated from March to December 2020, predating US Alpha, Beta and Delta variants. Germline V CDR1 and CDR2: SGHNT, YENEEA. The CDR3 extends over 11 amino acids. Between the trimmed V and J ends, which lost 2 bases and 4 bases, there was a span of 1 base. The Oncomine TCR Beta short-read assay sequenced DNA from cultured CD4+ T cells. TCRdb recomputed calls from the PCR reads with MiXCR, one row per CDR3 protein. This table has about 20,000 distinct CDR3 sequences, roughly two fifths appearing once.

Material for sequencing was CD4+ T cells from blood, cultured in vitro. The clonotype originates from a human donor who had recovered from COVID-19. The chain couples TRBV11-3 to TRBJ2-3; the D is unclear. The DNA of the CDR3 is TGTGCCAGCAGCTTATCAGATACGCAGTATTTT. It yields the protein CASSLSDTQYF.